The text below deals with one TCR beta chain. What it binds is not known. The germline gives CDR1 MNHNY, CDR2 SVGAGI (reference sequence). The CDR3 covers 14 residues. Trimming removed 4 bases at V and 7 bases at J, with 14 bases between. These data are taken from a study of T cell responses to AZD1222 COVID-19 vaccine. Findings and caveats of the study: The donors showed a predominance of white British ancestry and of females, with possible underestimation of clonal diversity. Just 5 to 7 AZD1222 recipients were seropositive at baseline.

Repertoires were generated with immunoSEQ multiplex PCR, while TCRdb's copy carries only in-frame clones and drops some. The sample consists of over 150,000 clones, less than 90% of them appearing once. Sample: peripheral blood, taken on day 0 of MenACWY control vaccination. The gene calls are TRBV6-6 and TRBJ1-5; tentative D call: TRBD1 (6 bases). The source of this sequence is an adult in good health. The CDR3 spells CASSSGQGNQPQHF. In DNA form, the CDR3 reads TGTGCCAGCAGTTCGGGTCAGGGGAACCAGCCCCAGCATTTT.